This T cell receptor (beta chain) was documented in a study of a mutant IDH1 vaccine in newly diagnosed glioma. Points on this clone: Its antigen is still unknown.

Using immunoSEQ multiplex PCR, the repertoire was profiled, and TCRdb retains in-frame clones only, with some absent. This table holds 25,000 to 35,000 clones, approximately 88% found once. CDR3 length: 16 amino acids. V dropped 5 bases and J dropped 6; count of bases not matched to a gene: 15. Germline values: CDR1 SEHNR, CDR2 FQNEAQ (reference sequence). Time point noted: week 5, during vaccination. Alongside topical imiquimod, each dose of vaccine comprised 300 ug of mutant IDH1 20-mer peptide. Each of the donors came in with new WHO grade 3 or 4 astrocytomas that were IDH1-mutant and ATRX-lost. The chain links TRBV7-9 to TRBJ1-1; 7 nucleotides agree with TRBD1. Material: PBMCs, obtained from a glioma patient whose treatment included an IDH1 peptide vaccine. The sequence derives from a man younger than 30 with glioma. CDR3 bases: TGTGCCAGCAGCGAGATACGCGGGAGGGGGCGCGCTGAAGCTTTCTTT. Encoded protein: CASSEIRGRGRAEAFF.